At least ten counts were recorded for the clone carrying this T cell receptor beta chain. Authors' data handling: Scientists estimated how many nucleated cells there were by amplifying reference gene primers. Profiling relied on immunoSEQ multiplex PCR, and the TCRdb table lists in-frame clones only, not all of them. That table gives V, J and clone size, and the DNA gave D and trimming. This sample carries some 700,000 clones, about nine tenths of them seen once, and the ten largest clones take over 0.2%. This record comes from a study of blood T cell repertoires in COVID-19. About the research overall: COVID-19 samples collected from the United States, Italy and Spain covered acute and convalescent phases. PBMCs, B-cell-depleted T cells, or T cells provided the cDNA or gDNA that made up the material.

Germline CDR1 and CDR2: MRHNA and SNTAGT. V trimming: 6 bases; J trimming: 6 bases; junction bases outside the gene matches: 9. The CDR3 extends over 15 amino acids. The chain links TRBV6-4 to TRBJ2-2; TRBD1 matches at 8 bases. The specimen sequenced was peripheral blood. The source of this sequence is a woman under 30 with acute or convalescent COVID-19. This CDR3 is CASSRDRGSAGELFF. CDR3 DNA: TGTGCCAGCAGCCGTGACAGGGGCAGTGCCGGGGAGCTGTTTTTT.